This T cell receptor (beta chain) comes out of a study of blood T cells in healthy people across ages. Isolation recovered at least 6.5 million PBMCs from every sample. Total RNA was isolated from each sample in quantities of at least 6 micrograms. Then a second PCR, running roughly 6 to 11 cycles, was carried out with a sample-barcoded 5' primer and a J-beta primer mix. In TCRdb, the 5' RACE reads were re-called with MiXCR into one record per CDR3 protein. This table has about 900,000 distinct CDR3 sequences, approximately 49% appearing once. Study conclusions and caveats: Naive T cell percentage showed a strong correlation with TCR beta diversity.

This clonotype appeared a few times. Antigen unknown. This clonotype was sampled from a young man in good health. What was sequenced was blood.

The CDR3 region is CASSDSDSLYEQFF. CDR3 bases: TGTGCCAGCAGTGACTCTGACAGCTTGTATGAGCAGTTCTTC. The chain is built from TRBV6-4 and TRBJ2-1, with D tentatively TRBD1 (5 bases). Germline CDR1 MRHNA, CDR2 SNTAGT. Trimming pared 0 bases from V and 8 bases from J, leaving 11 bases between. This CDR3 contains 14 residues.